These 26 T cell receptor beta chains share one sample of origin, sequenced in a study of graft-versus-host responses after intestinal transplantation. TCRdb's table, derived via immunoSEQ multiplex PCR, lists solely in-frame clones and lacks some. The sample includes more than 80,000 clones, about 87% of them seen just once. Their antigen targets remain unknown. The source was unstimulated CD4+ T cells sorted from spleen or lymph node cells, collected before transplant. These receptors all come from a human donor who was the organ donor for an intestinal transplant.

This chain connects TRBV19 to TRBJ1-2; no clear D. Trimming left V 5 bases short and J 6 bases short, with 16 bases between. CDR1 LNHDA and CDR2 SQIVND come from the germline V gene (reference sequence). The CDR3 length is 14 residues. The CDR3 loop is CASSPSVFSHGYTF. The CDR3, as DNA: TGTGCCAGTAGTCCCTCGGTGTTCTCCCATGGCTACACCTTC. Full variable domain (outside the CDR3, taken from reference TRBV19 and TRBJ1-2): DGGITQSPKYLFRKEGQNVTLSCEQNLNHDAMYWYRQDPGQGLRLIYYSQIVNDFQKGDIAEGYSVSREKKESFPLTVTSAQKNPTAFYLCASSPSVFSHGYTFGSGTRLTVV.

The CDR3 coding sequence is TGTGCCAGCAGCTTTCGACGGGAGGGAACCGGGGAGCTGTTTTTT. This gives the protein CASSFRREGTGELFF. This chain connects TRBV7-2 to TRBJ2-2; TRBD2 matches at 8 bases. CDR3 length equals 15 residues. V dropped 3 bases and J dropped 5; count of bases not matched to a gene: 5. CDR1 and CDR2 from the germline V gene are SGHTA and FQGNSA.

This chain uses TRBV9 with TRBJ2-1; 8 bases agree with TRBD2. Trimming cost V 1 base and J 9 bases; bases outside gene matches: 3. The germline V gene encodes CDR1 SGDLS and CDR2 YYNGEE. This CDR3 is 13 amino acids long. The CDR3 protein is CASSVRGGTEQFF. DNA of the CDR3: TGTGCCAGCAGCGTACGGGGGGGAACTGAGCAGTTCTTC.

The V call is TRBV28, the J call TRBJ2-1; 15 bases agree with TRBD2. Trimming at V came to 6 bases and at J to 3 bases, leaving 6 bases not matched to a gene. Germline lookup yields CDR1 MDHEN and CDR2 SYDVKM. CDR3 length: 17 amino acids. CDR3 sequence: CASRGLAGGAFYNEQFF. The CDR3 DNA reads as TGTGCCAGCAGGGGACTAGCGGGAGGTGCTTTCTACAATGAGCAGTTCTTC.

The rearrangement links TRBV11-3 to TRBJ2-5; 9 bases align to TRBD1. The germline gives CDR1 SGHNT, CDR2 YENEEA. Trimming cost V 5 bases and J 0 bases; bases outside gene matches: 4. CDR3 length: 15 amino acids. CDR3 protein: CASSPGTGHQETQYF. CDR3 nucleotide sequence: TGTGCCAGCAGCCCCGGGACAGGGCACCAAGAGACCCAGTACTTC.

The V call is TRBV6-6, the J call TRBJ2-7; D is possibly TRBD1 (6 bases). V was trimmed by 0 bases and J by 7 bases, leaving 19 bases between them. This CDR3 comprises 16 residues. The V gene's germline CDR1 is MNHNY and CDR2 SVGAGI (reference sequence). CDR3 bases: TGTGCCAGCAGTTACTCGGGCCAGGGGCGTGTTGTTGAGCAGTACTTC. This sequence encodes CASSYSGQGRVVEQYF.

This clone was observed a few times. This chain links TRBV2 with TRBJ2-7; 13 nucleotides align to TRBD2. After removal of 6 bases from V and 1 base from J, the junction contained 3 bases not matched to a gene. CDR3 size: 15 residues. Germline CDR1 and CDR2: SNHLY and FYNNEI. The CDR3 sequence is CASRQLAGGSYEQYF. CDR3 sequence (DNA): TGTGCCAGCAGGCAACTAGCGGGGGGGTCCTACGAGCAGTACTTC. The full variable domain, rest sourced from reference TRBV2 and TRBJ2-7, is EPEVTQTPSHQVTQMGQEVILRCVPISNHLYFYWYRQILGQKVEFLVSFYNNEISEKSEIFDDQFSVERPDGSNFTLKIRSTKLEDSAMYFCASRQLAGGSYEQYFGPGTRLTVT.

V usage is TRBV5-5 and J usage is TRBJ2-7, with 7 bases identical to TRBD1. V dropped 6 bases and J dropped 9; count of bases not matched to a gene: 15. Germline V gene sequence: CDR1 SGHKS, CDR2 YYEKEE (reference sequence). This CDR3 region has 14 residues. The CDR3 bases are TGTGCCAGCATCCGGACAGGCGCTAGCCCCGGGCAGTACTTC. Translation gives CASIRTGASPGQYF.

This clone was counted a single time. The J gene is TRBJ1-4, the V gene TRBV4-1; 7 bases agree with TRBD1. The CDR3 runs to 18 residues. The V segment lost 3 bases and the J segment 0 bases; nucleotides outside the gene matches: 10. Germline assignment: CDR1 MGHRA and CDR2 YSYEKL. The CDR3: CASSQRQGGGTTNEKLFF. The CDR3 DNA reads as TGCGCCAGCAGCCAGCGACAGGGTGGAGGGACAACTAATGAAAAACTGTTTTTT.

The chain uses TRBV10-3 and TRBJ2-3; maybe TRBD2 (5 bases). CDR3 length: 16 amino acids. Germline V gene lookup returns CDR1 ENHRY and CDR2 SYGVKD. Trimming stripped 5 bases from V and 0 bases from J, with 15 bases between. This CDR3 is CAISKGQRPSTDTQYF. CDR3 nucleotide sequence: TGTGCCATCAGTAAAGGGCAGCGGCCTAGCACAGATACGCAGTATTTT.

The rearrangement joins TRBV7-9 to TRBJ1-3; D is unclear. The CDR3 totals 15 residues. Trimming stripped 5 bases from V and 4 bases from J, with 15 bases between. Germline CDR1 is SEHNR and CDR2 is FQNEAQ (reference sequence). The CDR3 sequence: CASSAGTAGGNTIYF. As DNA, the CDR3 is TGTGCCAGCAGCGCCGGAACCGCGGGAGGAAACACCATATATTTT.

The V gene is TRBV9, the J gene TRBJ1-4; D remains unclear. This CDR3 contains 12 residues. Trimming stripped 4 bases from V and 10 bases from J, with 11 bases between. In germline, CDR1 is SGDLS, CDR2 YYNGEE. The CDR3 sequence is CASSPLAGKLFF. The CDR3 bases are TGTGCCAGCAGCCCCCTGGCTGGAAAACTGTTTTTT. The entire variable domain, with the rest obtained from reference TRBV9 and TRBJ1-4, is as follows: DSGVTQTPKHLITATGQRVTLRCSPRSGDLSVYWYQQSLDQGLQFLIQYYNGEERAKGNILERFSAQQFPDLHSELNLSSLELGDSALYFCASSPLAGKLFFGSGTQLSVL.

The chain uses TRBV7-3 and TRBJ2-1; unclear D gene. The length of the CDR3 is 11 residues. Germline V gives CDR1 SGHTA, CDR2 FQGTGA. Trimming took off 2 bases at V and 7 bases at J, with 3 bases between the two ends. CDR3 nucleotide sequence: TGTGCCAGCAGCTTACGGAATGAGCAGTTCTTC. It codes for CASSLRNEQFF.

This chain joins TRBV7-8 and TRBJ2-3, with D possibly matching TRBD2 (6 bases). Trimming left V 3 bases short and J 2 bases short, with 15 bases between. The CDR3 extends over 16 amino acids. Germline CDR1 SGHVS, CDR2 FQNEAQ. CDR3 amino acids: CASSFHRRDPTDTQYF. DNA for the CDR3: TGTGCCAGCAGCTTTCACCGGCGGGACCCCACAGATACGCAGTATTTT.

This clone was observed a single time. This sequence joins TRBV6-1 and TRBJ2-1; 13 nucleotides match TRBD2. The CDR3 consists of 13 residues. With 10 bases clipped from V and 9 bases from J, the junction kept 6 bases outside the gene matches. Germline V CDR1 and CDR2: MNHNS, SASEGT. This CDR3 is CATGLAGDFEQFF. CDR3 bases: TGTGCCACCGGACTAGCGGGGGACTTTGAGCAGTTCTTC.

This clone was detected a few times. The chain joins TRBV6-5 to TRBJ2-7, with 8 positions matching TRBD1. CDR3 size: 15 residues. Germline-derived CDR1 and CDR2 are MNHEY and SVGAGI. Unmatched junction bases numbered 12, after V lost 6 bases and J lost 5 bases. CDR3 region: CASRQGTGKSNEQYF. In DNA, the CDR3 is TGTGCCAGCAGACAAGGGACAGGTAAATCCAACGAGCAGTACTTC.

V and J are TRBV5-1 and TRBJ2-5; TRBD2 matches at 14 bases. The DNA end is a closer match to TRBJ2-7, so the J assignment may be wrong. The CDR3 has 17 amino acids. Germline CDR1 and CDR2: SGHRS and YFSETQ. The CDR3 DNA reads TGCGCCAGCAGCTTGGGGGGGACTAGCGGGAGTTTGTACGAGCAGTACTTC. As protein: CASSLGGTSGSLYEQYF.

V usage is TRBV5-4 and J usage is TRBJ2-7, with 7 bases lining up with TRBD2. Per germline, CDR1 SGHNT and CDR2 YYREEE (reference sequence). The CDR3 length is 13 residues. Germline trimming cut 0 bases from V and 4 bases from J; bases unmatched to any gene: 1. CDR3: CASSLGEGYEQYF. CDR3 DNA: TGTGCCAGCAGCTTGGGGGAGGGGTACGAGCAGTACTTC.

This clone was detected a few times. The V call is TRBV6-5, the J call TRBJ1-2, with D perhaps matching TRBD1 (5 bases). The CDR3 covers 14 residues. CDR1 is MNHEY, CDR2 SVGAGI, per germline. V was shortened by 6 bases and J by 4 bases, with 15 bases between the two germline ends. For the CDR3, the DNA is TGTGCCAGCAGAGACAACAGGCCTCCCTATGGCTACACCTTC. Protein product: CASRDNRPPYGYTF.

V usage is TRBV7-2 and J usage is TRBJ1-3, with no clear D. Trimming removed 3 bases at V and 5 bases at J, with 8 bases between. The CDR3 has 13 residues. Looked up from germline, CDR1 is SGHTA and CDR2 is FQGNSA. The CDR3 DNA reads as TGTGCCAGCAGCTTCCAGGCCCGAAACACCATATATTTT. This codes for CASSFQARNTIYF.

The V gene is TRBV5-1, the J gene TRBJ2-5, with 9 bases lining up with TRBD1. The CDR3 totals 15 residues. CDR1 and CDR2 (germline): SGHRS, YFSETQ. With V trimmed by 4 bases and J by 0 bases, 4 bases remained unmatched. CDR3 sequence reads: CASSRWDRDQETQYF. The CDR3 nucleotides read TGCGCCAGCAGCCGCTGGGACAGGGACCAAGAGACCCAGTACTTC.

The V call is TRBV29-1, the J call TRBJ2-5; D might be TRBD2 (5 bases). The J call may be in error: the DNA end matches TRBJ2-7 better. CDR1 is SQVTM and CDR2 is ANQGSEA in the germline V gene. CDR3 length equals 12 residues. The DNA of the CDR3 is TGCAGCGTTGGGGAGAGGGCCTACGAGCAGTACTTC. This gives the protein CSVGERAYEQYF.

This chain uses TRBV19 with TRBJ2-2, with D perhaps matching TRBD1 (5 bases). Germline CDR1 and CDR2: LNHDA and SQIVND (reference sequence). The CDR3 is made up of 14 amino acids. V was shortened by 6 bases and J by 2 bases, with 10 bases between the two germline ends. This chain's CDR3 is CASREQGNTGELFF. The CDR3 bases are TGTGCCAGTAGAGAGCAGGGCAACACCGGGGAGCTGTTTTTT.

The sample holds one count of this clone. The rearrangement uses TRBV2 and TRBJ1-6; TRBD1 might be the D (6 bases). Trimming removed 6 bases from V and 7 bases from J, with 19 bases in between. CDR3 length equals 16 residues. The germline V gene encodes CDR1 SNHLY and CDR2 FYNNEI. Written as DNA, the CDR3 is TGTGCCAGCAGGCAAGATACCGCAGGGGCCAATTCACCCCTCCACTTT. Translated: CASRQDTAGANSPLHF. Variable domain in full (rest from reference TRBV2 and TRBJ1-6): EPEVTQTPSHQVTQMGQEVILRCVPISNHLYFYWYRQILGQKVEFLVSFYNNEISEKSEIFDDQFSVERPDGSNFTLKIRSTKLEDSAMYFCASRQDTAGANSPLHFGNGTRLTVT.

The J gene is TRBJ2-7, the V gene TRBV27, with 10 bases identical to TRBD1. The germline gives CDR1 MNHEY, CDR2 SMNVEV (reference sequence). V lost 3 bases and J lost 6; bases outside the gene matches: 11. The CDR3 sequence is 16 residues long. For the CDR3, the DNA is TGTGCCAGCAGTTTTCTCCCGACAGGGGGCGAGGGCGAGCAGTACTTC. Translation gives CASSFLPTGGEGEQYF.

The rearrangement links TRBV5-1 to TRBJ1-2; no reliable D call. CDR1 and CDR2 (germline): SGHRS, YFSETQ. This CDR3 contains 13 residues. The V end was cut by 4 bases, the J end by 6 bases, with 13 bases between. This CDR3 is CASSPIGVNGYTF. The CDR3 nucleotides are TGCGCCAGCAGCCCCATCGGGGTAAATGGCTACACCTTC.